Listed here is a single TCR beta chain. This CDR3 has 16 residues. CDR1 and CDR2 (germline): SEHNR, FQNEAQ (reference sequence). The V and J ends lost 5 bases and 5 bases, in that order; junction bases with no gene match: 13. The record originates from a study of T cell changes during pregnancy in multiple sclerosis. TCRdb's copy holds only in-frame clones and misses some; the assay was immunoSEQ multiplex PCR. Here the sample spans 35,000 to 50,000 clones, roughly nine tenths being singletons. This chain uses TRBV7-9 with TRBJ2-7; 9 nucleotides align to TRBD1. The sequence was obtained from a female donor with multiple sclerosis, enrolled in a pregnancy study. This specimen was CD4+ T cells from peripheral blood mononuclear cells, taken in the first trimester of pregnancy. The CDR3 nucleotides read TGTGCCAGCAGCCGACAAGGACAGGGGAGTAATGACGAGCAGTACTTC. Translation: CASSRQGQGSNDEQYF.